This entry describes one TCR beta chain. In germline, CDR1 is SGHAT, CDR2 FQNNGV. V lost 5 bases, J lost 4 bases, and 9 bases stayed unmatched. CDR3 length: 15 residues. This sample was taken from a study of tumor and adjacent non-tumor tissue in lung cancer. This sample's RNA came from whole unsorted tissue. A modified ARM-PCR protocol with three rounds of nested PCR amplified TCRbeta. TCRdb re-called the multiplex PCR reads through MiXCR, storing one row per CDR3 protein. The sample records about 93,000 distinct CDR3 sequences, about 67% being singletons. Sequenced input: lung tumor tissue. This clonotype was obtained from a man aged 55-75 years with non-small cell lung cancer. The V gene is TRBV11-2, the J gene TRBJ2-7, with TRBD1 matching 9 bases. The CDR3 is CASSLPDRGLYEQYF. CDR3 coding DNA: TGTGCCAGCAGCCTGCCTGACAGGGGGTTATACGAGCAGTACTTC.